Given below is one T cell receptor beta chain in context. Its antigen target is currently unknown. Base qualities were left out, and no much larger clone turns up one base away. The source of the sample is a study of T cells in Graves' hyperthyroidism and ophthalmopathy (dated by TCRdb to the late 2010s). In terms of the full investigation: Peripheral blood was collected at initial diagnosis, before any treatment. To identify TCR V-J signatures that set the groups apart, the researchers used a discovery cohort of more than 95 patients, made up of around 42 with Graves' ophthalmopathy and approximately 57 with stable Graves' hyperthyroidism. Prospective prediction of ophthalmopathy was tested in an independent validation cohort consisting of fewer than 20 hyperthyroidism patients and around 16 patients who later progressed to ophthalmopathy. The roughly 100 discovery patients were randomly divided into training and test sets at a 7:3 ratio. In about 6 Graves' hyperthyroidism patients, the study also compared T-cell repertoires from thyroid tissue with T-cell repertoires from blood. After blood sampling, hyperthyroidism patients were treated with methimazole at a starting dose of 30 mg daily, and ophthalmopathy patients were treated with high-dose intravenous methylprednisolone. According to the paper, TCR Vbeta CDR3 sequencing was carried out on 135 peripheral blood samples, which came from under 50 ophthalmopathy, about 75 hyperthyroidism and roughly 17 progressor patients.

Including the terminal cysteine and phenylalanine, the CDR3 comprises 13 residues. Of the read, only the CDR3 DNA is kept; its 39 bases are in frame from base 1. V is clipped by 0 bases and J by 7 bases, and the sequence between their germline boundaries is 12 bases long. CDR1 GTSNPN and CDR2 SVGIG are derived from the germline V gene (reference sequence). Stable Graves' hyperthyroidism was defined as no progression to ophthalmopathy during 18 months of follow-up. Hyperthyroidism patients were aged 18 to 65 years and newly diagnosed, with disease duration of less than 2 months. Patients with uncontrolled infections, other autoimmune diseases, pregnancy or lactation were excluded. Diagnoses were based on clinical symptoms, serum thyroxine and TRAb, thyroid ultrasound and orbital computed tomography. Ficoll-Paque density gradient centrifugation was used to isolate PBMCs from about 10 ml of fresh peripheral blood. Total RNA was extracted using Trizol reagent, and RNA quality was assessed on an Agilent 2100 Bioanalyzer.

Amplification of TCR beta CDR3 regions was carried out from RNA transcripts. A first-round RT-PCR of the TCR CDR3 used the HTBI primer set with the Qiagen OneStep RT-PCR kit. Libraries were constructed in a second round of multiplex PCR, after which size selection and purification were performed. Sequencing of the libraries was done on an Illumina HiSeq2000 using paired-end 100 bp reads. In the paper's pipeline: SOAPnuke was used to process the raw data, throwing out any read that contained adapters or uncalled bases, had a mean Phred below 15, or lacked an exact constant-primer or identifier match. COPE v1.2.5 was used to merge high-quality paired reads, and clonotypes were defined as unique nucleotide sequences. Clonotypes were aligned to IMGT TRBV, TRBD and TRBJ reference segments using MiTCR v1.1. Analysis was restricted to V-J combinations with a frequency above 0.0001, which covered about 99% of repertoires. A TCS score was defined as the ratio of F50 (clonal expansion) to E x V (chaos), with BLOSUM62-based TCRdist applied between CDR3 peptides within each V-J. Welch's t-statistics and random forest reduced roughly 540 V-J features to about 12, which were used in a naive Bayes classifier (R e1071). The raw public reads went through TCRdb reprocessing: fastp at Q25, MiXCR clone calling, in-frame beta chains kept. Every entry covers one CDR3 protein and lists the most common genes and DNA from its rows. The V and J calls were determined by TCRdb, not by the authors. The sample yields under 650,000 distinct CDR3 sequences; about a sixth were counted once. Less than 4.5% of the sample is held by the ten biggest clonotypes.

Findings and caveats that apply to the study as a whole: Sample size was not statistically predetermined, and blinding of investigators to group allocation was not performed. In validation, the model predicted progression to ophthalmopathy with 55% to 71% sensitivity and roughly 75% specificity, a median of 6.5 months before onset. Blood samples also contained most of the expanded thyroid clonotypes (frequency above 0.001), which suggests that blood repertoires may reflect thyroid immune responses. A 13 V-J signature model separated ophthalmopathy from stable hyperthyroidism, with roughly 88% sensitivity and roughly 82% specificity in cross-validation and 80%/75% in testing.

The V and J segments used are TRBV30 and TRBJ1-1; the D gene is not confidently resolved. The sample consisted of blood. The sequence was collected from a woman aged 30 to 39 with Graves' hyperthyroidism. The DNA sequence is TGTGCCTGGAGTGTACGGGAGAACCGTGAAGCTTTCTTT. Its protein reads: CAWSVRENREAFF.